These 26 T cell receptor beta chains were all obtained from the same sample, sequenced in a study of blood T cell repertoires in COVID-19 (dated by TCRdb to 2020 to 2022). Libraries came from the immunoSEQ multiplex PCR assay. The table was pulled from immuneACCESS by TCRdb, which kept in-frame rearrangements only. Such tables lose some clones; where checked, under half of the loss comes from unresolved V genes, and the rest has no known cause. For this sample there are fewer than 150,000 clones; 88% appear just once. Of the sample, 0.88% falls within the top ten clones. Sequencing input: peripheral blood. All receptors derive from a woman aged 50 to 65 with active or convalescent COVID-19.

The chain employs TRBV4-2 and TRBJ1-5, with 7 bases lining up with TRBD1. The trim removed 0 bases at V and 2 bases at J, leaving 7 bases unmatched. This CDR3 region has 17 residues. Per germline, CDR1 LGHNA and CDR2 YNFKEQ. DNA of the CDR3: TGTGCCAGCAGCCAAGATACGACAGGGCCTGGCAATCAGCCCCAGCATTTT. It encodes CASSQDTTGPGNQPQHF.

V is TRBV27 and J is TRBJ2-3; possibly TRBD2 for D (7 bases). Per the germline V gene, CDR1 is MNHEY and CDR2 is SMNVEV (reference sequence). V lost 3 bases to trimming and J lost 0 bases, with 16 bases between them. The CDR3 length is 17 residues. CDR3 in DNA: TGTGCCAGCAGTTTGTTTTCGGGGGGCTCCAGCACAGATACGCAGTATTTT. This translates into CASSLFSGGSSTDTQYF.

There are a few counts of this clone. The chain couples TRBV9 to TRBJ2-5; 8 nucleotides line up with TRBD1. With 0 bases clipped from V and 4 bases from J, the junction kept 5 bases outside the gene matches. Germline V gives CDR1 SGDLS, CDR2 YYNGEE. The CDR3 spans 15 residues. The DNA for the CDR3 is TGTGCCAGCAGCGTAGACCAGGGGGCAGGAGAGACCCAGTACTTC. Protein sequence: CASSVDQGAGETQYF.

The genes are TRBV12-3 or TRBV12-4 and TRBJ2-7, with 7 bases aligning to TRBD1. The CDR3 sequence is 13 residues long. V shed 4 bases and J 5 bases; nucleotides not matched to a gene: 5. The CDR3 region has the DNA TGTGCCAGCAGTTGGACAGGAGGAGACGAGCAGTACTTC. Its translation: CASSWTGGDEQYF.

This sequence joins TRBV2 and TRBJ2-2, with 9 bases lining up with TRBD1. The germline CDR1 and CDR2 sequences are SNHLY and FYNNEI. J lost 1 base, V lost 5 bases, and 11 bases had no gene match. The CDR3 has 18 residues. Here the CDR3 DNA reads TGTGCCAGCAGTACCAGACAGGGGGACAACTTGAACACCGGGGAGCTGTTTTTT. It specifies CASSTRQGDNLNTGELFF.

This clone occurred a few times. The chain couples TRBV6-5 to TRBJ1-1; D gene unclear. This CDR3 region has 15 residues. Germline loops: CDR1 MNHEY, CDR2 SVGAGI. The V and J ends lost 0 bases and 4 bases respectively, with 12 bases between them. CDR3 in amino acids: CASSYSPFGSTEAFF. CDR3 sequence (DNA): TGTGCCAGCAGTTACTCGCCCTTTGGGAGCACTGAAGCTTTCTTT.

The chain has TRBV9 and TRBJ2-5; the match to TRBD1 covers 7 bases. Germline V gene sequence: CDR1 SGDLS, CDR2 YYNGEE. The junction had 12 bases not matched to a gene; V was cut back by 6 bases and J by 7 bases. The CDR3 length is 14 residues. The CDR3 protein is CASNRGTVEGTQYF. In nucleotides, the CDR3 is TGTGCCAGCAACAGGGGTACAGTAGAGGGGACCCAGTACTTC.

The J gene is TRBJ2-1, the V gene TRBV12-3 or TRBV12-4, with D maybe TRBD2 (5 bases). There are 13 residues in the CDR3. V was trimmed by 6 bases and J by 10 bases, leaving 16 bases between them. This chain's CDR3 is CASSPQLGIEQFF. The DNA of the CDR3 is TGTGCCAGCAGCCCTCAACTCGGGATCGAGCAGTTCTTC.

This clone was observed once. DNA of the CDR3: TGTGCCGGAAACACAGGGTCTAGTTCACCCCTCCACTTT. Encoded protein: CAGNTGSSSPLHF. The rearrangement uses TRBV6-5 and TRBJ1-6; D is possibly TRBD1 (6 bases). CDR1 and CDR2 from the germline V gene are MNHEY and SVGAGI. The ends were cut back, 11 bases at V and 9 bases at J, with 17 bases in the middle. This CDR3 is 13 amino acids long.

The rearrangement joins TRBV10-3 to TRBJ2-7; D not certain. Looked up from germline, CDR1 is ENHRY and CDR2 is SYGVKD. CDR3 length equals 13 residues. Trimming left V 3 bases short and J 0 bases short, with 6 bases between. The CDR3 sequence: CAISDLSSYEQYF. CDR3 coding DNA: TGTGCCATCAGTGACCTGAGCTCCTACGAGCAGTACTTC.

V gene TRBV4-2 combines with J gene TRBJ2-7, with 12 bases lining up with TRBD2. The CDR3 contains 16 residues. V shed 0 bases and J 6 bases; nucleotides not matched to a gene: 6. Germline V CDR1 and CDR2: LGHNA, YNFKEQ. The CDR3 loop is CASSQEGSSGRVEQYF. Here the CDR3 DNA reads TGTGCCAGCAGCCAAGAGGGCTCTAGCGGGAGGGTCGAGCAGTACTTC.

The chain joins TRBV6-5 to TRBJ2-2, with TRBD1 as a possible D gene (6 bases). The CDR3 runs 12 residues. V was cut by 6 bases and J by 6 bases, with 8 bases left in between. The V gene's germline CDR1 is MNHEY and CDR2 SVGAGI. The CDR3 loop reads CASRQGAGELFF. The CDR3 bases are TGTGCCAGCAGACAGGGTGCCGGGGAGCTGTTTTTT.

V gene TRBV7-2 combines with J gene TRBJ1-2, with 11 positions matching TRBD1. Germline assignment: CDR1 SGHTA and CDR2 FQGNSA. After removal of 3 bases from V and 6 bases from J, the junction contained 6 bases not matched to a gene. This CDR3 comprises 15 residues. CDR3: CASSFRTGGDDGYTF. The CDR3 DNA reads TGTGCCAGCAGCTTCCGGACAGGGGGCGACGATGGCTACACCTTC.

The chain carries TRBV7-2 and TRBJ2-3; no reliable D call. Germline-derived CDR1 and CDR2 are SGHTA and FQGNSA. The V and J ends lost 2 bases and 4 bases respectively, with 10 bases between them. This CDR3 has 14 amino acids. CDR3 amino acids: CASSLLLSADTQYF. The CDR3, as DNA: TGTGCCAGCAGCTTATTGCTCAGCGCAGATACGCAGTATTTT.

The J gene is TRBJ2-7, the V gene TRBV19; D is perhaps TRBD2 (5 bases). The CDR3 totals 15 residues. Germline V gene lookup returns CDR1 LNHDA and CDR2 SQIVND (reference sequence). The V and J ends lost 3 bases and 0 bases respectively, with 12 bases between them. CDR3 nucleotide sequence: TGTGCCAGTAGTATCGGGCCGGGATCCTCCTACGAGCAGTACTTC. Its protein product is CASSIGPGSSYEQYF.

In this sample, this clone turned up a few times. The chain joins TRBV3-1 (or the pseudogene TRBV3-2) to TRBJ1-5; D remains unclear. Trimming shortened V by 0 bases and J by 5 bases, and 5 bases separated the two germline ends. The CDR3 contains 13 residues. Per the germline V gene, CDR1 is LGHDT and CDR2 is YNNKEL (reference sequence). The CDR3 reads CASSQDRDQPQHF. CDR3 DNA: TGTGCCAGCAGCCAAGACCGGGATCAGCCCCAGCATTTT.

This rearrangement joins TRBV28 to TRBJ2-3; unclear D gene. Trimming pared 1 base from V and 6 bases from J, leaving 5 bases between. The germline V gene encodes CDR1 MDHEN and CDR2 SYDVKM. CDR3 size: 12 residues. CDR3 region: CASSLFSDTQYF. CDR3 nucleotides: TGTGCCAGCAGTTTATTCTCCGATACGCAGTATTTT.

The rearrangement links TRBV7-9 to TRBJ1-6; TRBD1 matches 9 bases. V gave up 6 bases and J gave up 6 bases; unmatched junction bases: 9. The length of the CDR3 is 16 residues. Germline V gives CDR1 SEHNR, CDR2 FQNEAQ (reference sequence). In DNA form, the CDR3 reads TGTGCCAGCAGACAAACTCGACAGGGGGTTAATTCACCCCTCCACTTT. The encoded protein is CASRQTRQGVNSPLHF.

CDR3 sequence (DNA): TGTGCCAGCAGTTTAGGACAGGGGCGTTATGGCTACACCTTC. The encoded protein is CASSLGQGRYGYTF. This sequence joins TRBV27 and TRBJ1-2, with TRBD1 matching 9 bases. Trimming cost V 2 bases and J 5 bases; bases outside gene matches: 3. The CDR3 covers 14 residues. CDR1 and CDR2 from the germline V gene are MNHEY and SMNVEV (reference sequence).

The chain uses TRBV4-3 and TRBJ1-5; D not certain. CDR3 size: 15 residues. The V gene's germline CDR1 is LGHNA and CDR2 YSLEER. The V end lost 0 bases, the J end lost 0 bases, and 6 bases lay between the germline ends. In DNA, the CDR3 is TGCGCCAGCAGCCAAGATCTTAATAGCAATCAGCCCCAGCATTTT. Translating it yields CASSQDLNSNQPQHF.

Only a few counts were recorded for this clone. The V gene is TRBV2, the J gene TRBJ2-1, with D perhaps TRBD1 (6 bases). V was shortened by 2 bases and J by 3 bases, with 14 bases between the two germline ends. The CDR3 contains 16 residues. CDR1 and CDR2 from the germline V gene are SNHLY and FYNNEI. The CDR3 DNA is TGTGCCAGCAGTGAAAGGGACACACCATTCTACAATGAGCAGTTCTTC. Translating it yields CASSERDTPFYNEQFF.

The chain links TRBV28 to TRBJ2-4; TRBD1 aligns across 7 bases. Germline trimming cut 6 bases from V and 4 bases from J; bases unmatched to any gene: 6. In germline, CDR1 is MDHEN, CDR2 SYDVKM. The CDR3 covers 14 residues. CDR3 residues: CASRTGQPKNIQYF. The CDR3 nucleotides are TGTGCCAGCAGAACGGGACAGCCGAAAAACATTCAGTACTTC.

The CDR3 loop reads CASSRPGTGIDEQYF. The CDR3 bases are TGTGCCAGCAGTCGTCCCGGGACAGGGATAGACGAGCAGTACTTC. J is TRBJ2-7 and V is TRBV27; TRBD1 matches 9 bases. The CDR3 spans 15 residues. The germline CDR1 and CDR2 sequences are MNHEY and SMNVEV (reference sequence). The J segment lost 5 bases and the V segment lost 5 bases, leaving 10 bases of the junction unmatched.

V gene TRBV7-2 combines with J gene TRBJ1-1; tentative D call: TRBD1 (6 bases). Germline-derived CDR1 and CDR2 are SGHTA and FQGNSA. V lost 5 bases to trimming and J lost 3 bases, with 10 bases between them. This CDR3 region has 13 residues. CDR3 nucleotide sequence: TGTGCCAGCAGCGCACAGGGAGACACTGAAGCTTTCTTT. Its translation is CASSAQGDTEAFF.

The chain uses TRBV7-2 and TRBJ1-2, with D hard to call. This CDR3 has 13 residues. V dropped 4 bases and J dropped 0 bases, with 6 bases sitting between them. The germline gives CDR1 SGHTA, CDR2 FQGNSA. Here the CDR3 DNA reads TGTGCCAGCAGCTCTACGGCTAACTATGGCTACACCTTC. This gives the protein CASSSTANYGYTF.

This clone was found once. The chain links TRBV4-2 to TRBJ2-7; 8 bases agree with TRBD1. This CDR3 spans 14 amino acids. J gave up 4 bases and V 1 base, and 3 bases lay outside the gene matches. Germline V gives CDR1 LGHNA, CDR2 YNFKEQ. The DNA for the CDR3 is TGTGCCAGCAGCCAAGCCGACAGGGGATACGAGCAGTACTTC. This codes for CASSQADRGYEQYF.